What follows are 6 T cell receptor beta chains derived from one specimen sequenced in a study of CD8 T cells in Susac syndrome. RNA was extracted with the RNeasy kit, and a quantity of 0.5 to 1 ug was reverse transcribed using random hexamers. TCRdb fed the immunoSEQ multiplex PCR reads into MiXCR, producing one record per CDR3 protein. Counted here are 100,000 or so distinct CDR3 sequences, over 90% occurring once; the ten biggest clones make up more than 0.3%. The sample comprised CD4+ T cells from PBMCs. These receptors were obtained from a human donor with Susac syndrome.

The rearrangement joins TRBV4-1 to TRBJ2-1; D may be TRBD1 (6 bases). The CDR3 runs 17 residues. V lost 1 base and J lost 5, with 18 bases in between. Germline CDR1 MGHRA, CDR2 YSYEKL. The CDR3 bases are TGCGCCAGCAGCCAAGGCTACCGGGACAAGGGGCACAATGAGCAGTTCTTC. This codes for CASSQGYRDKGHNEQFF.

This chain links TRBV5-8 with TRBJ2-5; D uncertain. V was shortened by 4 bases and J by 1 base, with 11 bases between the two germline ends. This CDR3 region has 14 residues. Germline CDR1 reads SGHTS; CDR2 reads YDEGEE. The CDR3 DNA reads TGTGCCAGCAGCGCATCAAGGATCCAAGAGACCCAGTACTTC. It translates to CASSASRIQETQYF.

J is TRBJ1-1 and V is TRBV7-8; TRBD1 matches 7 bases. Germline CDR1 reads SGHVS; CDR2 reads FQNEAQ. The V segment lost 1 base and the J segment 4 bases; nucleotides outside the gene matches: 6. This CDR3 is 15 amino acids long. The CDR3 DNA reads TGTGCCAGCAGCTTAGTCAGACAGGGCATCACTGAAGCTTTCTTT. Residues: CASSLVRQGITEAFF.

The chain links TRBV7-2 to TRBJ2-3, with TRBD1 matching over 7 bases. V lost 3 bases and J lost 4; bases outside the gene matches: 4. The germline V gene has CDR1 SGHTA and CDR2 FQGNSA. The CDR3 totals 14 residues. CDR3 region: CASSFQTGSDTQYF. CDR3 DNA: TGTGCCAGCAGCTTCCAGACAGGGTCAGATACGCAGTATTTT.

This sequence joins TRBV20-1 and TRBJ1-1; possibly TRBD1 for D (6 bases). The germline V gene encodes CDR1 DFQATT and CDR2 SNEGSKA (reference sequence). There are 12 residues in the CDR3. Trimming stripped 6 bases from V and 2 bases from J, with 10 bases between. The CDR3 region is CSAQDRNTEAFF. CDR3 sequence (DNA): TGCAGTGCGCAGGACAGAAACACTGAAGCTTTCTTT.

This sequence joins TRBV7-2 and TRBJ2-5; D is perhaps TRBD1 or TRBD2 (5 bases each). The V end was cut by 5 bases, the J end by 1 base, with 11 bases between. The CDR3 has 14 amino acids. CDR1 is SGHTA and CDR2 is FQGNSA in the germline V gene. CDR3 DNA sequence: TGTGCCAGCAGCCCCGGGACCTTCCAAGAGACCCAGTACTTC. It encodes CASSPGTFQETQYF.